This T cell receptor (beta chain) was found in a study of blood T cell repertoires in COVID-19. Turning to the study itself: Samples taken during acute and convalescent COVID-19 were collected in the United States, Italy and Spain.

Researchers sorted participants into cohorts using their self-reported clinical history. Exposed participants came across a COVID-19 case within 2 weeks before study entry. This CDR3 has 16 amino acids. V shed 5 bases and J 4 bases; nucleotides not matched to a gene: 12. Germline V gene lookup returns CDR1 MDHEN and CDR2 SYDVKM. The authors' processing: Amplification from reference gene primers served as the basis for estimated nucleated cell counts. The data were produced by immunoSEQ multiplex PCR, yet TCRdb's version contains in-frame clones alone and is incomplete. V and J calls and clone size come straight from that table; D and trimming were deduced from the DNA. Of 180,000 or so clones in the sample, approximately 80% were seen once.

This chain uses TRBV28 with TRBJ1-1; 8 positions match TRBD1. The sequence was obtained from a man aged 60-69 years who had been exposed to COVID-19. Source material: PBMCs or T cells enriched from blood (not recorded which). CDR3 nucleotide sequence: TGTGCCAGCAGTCCGCCGGACAGGGTTCGGAGCACTGAAGCTTTCTTT. The encoded protein is CASSPPDRVRSTEAFF.